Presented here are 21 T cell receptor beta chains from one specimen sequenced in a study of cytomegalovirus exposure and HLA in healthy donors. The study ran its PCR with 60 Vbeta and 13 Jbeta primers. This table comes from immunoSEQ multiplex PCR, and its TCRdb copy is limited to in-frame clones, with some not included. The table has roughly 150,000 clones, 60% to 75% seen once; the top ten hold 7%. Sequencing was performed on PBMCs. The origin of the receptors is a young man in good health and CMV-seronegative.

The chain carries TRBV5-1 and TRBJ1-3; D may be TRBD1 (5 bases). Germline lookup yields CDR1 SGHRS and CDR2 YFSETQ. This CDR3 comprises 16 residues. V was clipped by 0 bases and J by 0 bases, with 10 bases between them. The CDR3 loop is CASSLVGAYSGNTIYF. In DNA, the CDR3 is TGCGCCAGCAGCTTGGTAGGGGCGTACTCTGGAAACACCATATATTTT.

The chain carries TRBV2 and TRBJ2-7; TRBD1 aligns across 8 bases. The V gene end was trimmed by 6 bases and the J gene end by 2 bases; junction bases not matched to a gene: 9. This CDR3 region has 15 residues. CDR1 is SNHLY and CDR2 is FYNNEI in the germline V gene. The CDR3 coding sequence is TGTGCCAGCAGCCCAGGACAGGGAAAAACCTACGAGCAGTACTTC. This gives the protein CASSPGQGKTYEQYF.

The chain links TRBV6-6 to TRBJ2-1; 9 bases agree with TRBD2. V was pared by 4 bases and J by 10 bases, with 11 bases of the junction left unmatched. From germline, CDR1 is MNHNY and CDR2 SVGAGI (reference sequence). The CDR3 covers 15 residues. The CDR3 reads CASSFRTSARNEQFF. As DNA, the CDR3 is TGTGCCAGCAGTTTCCGGACTAGCGCGAGAAACGAGCAGTTCTTC.

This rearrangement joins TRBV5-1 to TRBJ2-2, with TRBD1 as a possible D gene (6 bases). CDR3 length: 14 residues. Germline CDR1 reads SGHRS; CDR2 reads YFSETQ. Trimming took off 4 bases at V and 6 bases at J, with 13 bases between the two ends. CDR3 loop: CASSQGISSGELFF. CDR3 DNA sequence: TGCGCCAGCAGCCAGGGGATCTCCTCCGGGGAGCTGTTTTTT.

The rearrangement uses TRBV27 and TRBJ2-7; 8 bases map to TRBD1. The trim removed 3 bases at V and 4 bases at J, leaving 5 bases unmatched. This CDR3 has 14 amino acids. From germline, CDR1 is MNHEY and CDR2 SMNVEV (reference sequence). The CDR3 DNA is TGTGCCAGCAGTTTGAGACAGGGGATTTACGAGCAGTACTTC. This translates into CASSLRQGIYEQYF.

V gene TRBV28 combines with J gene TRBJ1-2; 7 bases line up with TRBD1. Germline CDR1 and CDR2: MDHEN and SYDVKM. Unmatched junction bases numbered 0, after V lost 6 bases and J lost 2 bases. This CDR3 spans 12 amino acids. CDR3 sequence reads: CASSRGNYGYTF. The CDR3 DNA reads TGTGCCAGCAGCAGGGGGAACTATGGCTACACCTTC.

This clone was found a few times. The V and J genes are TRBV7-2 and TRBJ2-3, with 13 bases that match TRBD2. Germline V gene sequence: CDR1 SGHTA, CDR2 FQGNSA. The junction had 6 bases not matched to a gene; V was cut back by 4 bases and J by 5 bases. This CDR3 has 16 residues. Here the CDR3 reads CASSSTSGGPRDTQYF. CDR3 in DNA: TGTGCCAGCAGCTCGACTAGCGGGGGGCCGAGAGATACGCAGTATTTT.

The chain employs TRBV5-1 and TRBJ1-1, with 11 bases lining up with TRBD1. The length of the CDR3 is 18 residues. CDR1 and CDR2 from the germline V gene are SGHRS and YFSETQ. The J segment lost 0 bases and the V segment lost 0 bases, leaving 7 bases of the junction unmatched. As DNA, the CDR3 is TGCGCCAGCAGCTTGGCTGGGACAGGGGGTTTCATGAACACTGAAGCTTTCTTT. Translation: CASSLAGTGGFMNTEAFF.

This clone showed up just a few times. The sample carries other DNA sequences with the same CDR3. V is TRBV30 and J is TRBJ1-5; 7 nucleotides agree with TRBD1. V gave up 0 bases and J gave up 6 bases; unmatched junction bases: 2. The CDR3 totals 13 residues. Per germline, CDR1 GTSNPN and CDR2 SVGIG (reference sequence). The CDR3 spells CAWSVQGSQPQHF. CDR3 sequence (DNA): TGTGCCTGGAGTGTACAGGGGAGTCAGCCCCAGCATTTT.

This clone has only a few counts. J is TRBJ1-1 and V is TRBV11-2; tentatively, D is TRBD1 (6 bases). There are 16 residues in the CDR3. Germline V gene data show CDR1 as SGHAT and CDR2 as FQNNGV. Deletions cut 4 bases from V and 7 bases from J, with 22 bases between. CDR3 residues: CASSWLVGQGSNEAFF. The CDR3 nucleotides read TGTGCCAGCAGCTGGCTGGTCGGGCAGGGGAGCAATGAAGCTTTCTTT.

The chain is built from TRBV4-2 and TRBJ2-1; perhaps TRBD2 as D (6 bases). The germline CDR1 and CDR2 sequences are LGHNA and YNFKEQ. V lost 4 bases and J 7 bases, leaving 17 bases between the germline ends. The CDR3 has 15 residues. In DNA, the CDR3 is TGTGCCAGCAGCCCCTCGGACTATCAGAGGAATGAGCAGTTCTTC. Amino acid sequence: CASSPSDYQRNEQFF.

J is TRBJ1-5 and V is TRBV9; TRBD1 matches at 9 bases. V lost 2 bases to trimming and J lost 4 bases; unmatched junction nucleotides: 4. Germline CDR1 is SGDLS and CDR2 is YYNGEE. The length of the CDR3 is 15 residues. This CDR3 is CASSVGTGMNQPQHF. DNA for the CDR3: TGTGCCAGCAGCGTCGGGACAGGGATGAATCAGCCCCAGCATTTT.

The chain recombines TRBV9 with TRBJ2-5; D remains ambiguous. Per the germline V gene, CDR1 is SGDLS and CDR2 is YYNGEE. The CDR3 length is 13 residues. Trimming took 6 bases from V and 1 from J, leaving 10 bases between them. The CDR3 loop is CASTSATQETQYF. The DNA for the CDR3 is TGTGCCAGCACGAGCGCGACCCAAGAGACCCAGTACTTC.

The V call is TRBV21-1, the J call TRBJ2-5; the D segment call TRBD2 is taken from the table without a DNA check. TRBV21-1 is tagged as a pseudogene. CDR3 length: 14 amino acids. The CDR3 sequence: CASSKEEYWETQYF. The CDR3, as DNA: TGTGCCAGCAGCAAAGAGGAGTATTGGGAGACCCAGTACTTC.

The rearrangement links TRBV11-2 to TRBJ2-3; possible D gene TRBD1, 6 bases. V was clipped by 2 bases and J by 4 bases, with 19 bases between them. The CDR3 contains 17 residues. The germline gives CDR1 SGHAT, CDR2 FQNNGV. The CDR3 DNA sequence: TGTGCCAGCAGCTTATTCGCAGGAAGGACAGAGTCAGATACGCAGTATTTT. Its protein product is CASSLFAGRTESDTQYF.

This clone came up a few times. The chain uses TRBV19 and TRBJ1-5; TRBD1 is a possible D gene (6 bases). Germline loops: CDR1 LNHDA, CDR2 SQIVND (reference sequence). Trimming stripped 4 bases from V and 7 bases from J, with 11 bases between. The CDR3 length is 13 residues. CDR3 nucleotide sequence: TGTGCCAGTAGTACTTCAGGGGAGCAGCCCCAGCATTTT. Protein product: CASSTSGEQPQHF.

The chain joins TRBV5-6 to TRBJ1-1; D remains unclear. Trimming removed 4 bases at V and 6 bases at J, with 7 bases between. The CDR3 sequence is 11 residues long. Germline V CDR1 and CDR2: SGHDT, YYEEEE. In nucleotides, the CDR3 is TGTGCCAGCAGCCTGTACTCTGAAGCTTTCTTT. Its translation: CASSLYSEAFF. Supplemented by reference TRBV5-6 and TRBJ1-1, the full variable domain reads DAGVTQSPTHLIKTRGQQVTLRCSPKSGHDTVSWYQQALGQGPQFIFQYYEEEERQRGNFPDRFSGHQFPNYSSELNVNALLLGDSALYLCASSLYSEAFFGQGTRLTVV.

This CDR3 is CASSQDWIANYEQYF. CDR3 coding DNA: TGTGCCAGCAGCCAAGATTGGATAGCGAACTACGAGCAGTACTTC. The V and J genes are TRBV4-2 and TRBJ2-7; weak D call: TRBD2 (5 bases). Germline assignment: CDR1 LGHNA and CDR2 YNFKEQ. The CDR3 runs to 15 residues. Trimming pared 0 bases from V and 3 bases from J, leaving 12 bases between.

CDR3: CASGSGSYEQYF. CDR3 bases: TGTGCATCAGGGTCGGGCTCCTACGAGCAGTACTTC. The V and J genes are TRBV6-5 and TRBJ2-7; D possibly corresponds to TRBD1 (5 bases). Per the germline V gene, CDR1 is MNHEY and CDR2 is SVGAGI. CDR3 size: 12 residues.

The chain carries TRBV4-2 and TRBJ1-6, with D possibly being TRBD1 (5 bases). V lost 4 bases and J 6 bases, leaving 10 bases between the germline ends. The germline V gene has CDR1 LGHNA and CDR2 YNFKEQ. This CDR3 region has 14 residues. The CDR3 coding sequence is TGTGCCAGCAGCCTCGAAGGGGTTAATTCACCCCTCCACTTT. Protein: CASSLEGVNSPLHF.

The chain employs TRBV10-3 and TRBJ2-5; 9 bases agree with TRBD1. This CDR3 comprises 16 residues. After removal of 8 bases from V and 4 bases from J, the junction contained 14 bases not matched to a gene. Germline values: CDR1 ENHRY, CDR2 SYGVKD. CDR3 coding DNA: TGTGCCATCGGGAGACAGGGGGGGTTAAGGGGAGAGACCCAGTACTTC. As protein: CAIGRQGGLRGETQYF.